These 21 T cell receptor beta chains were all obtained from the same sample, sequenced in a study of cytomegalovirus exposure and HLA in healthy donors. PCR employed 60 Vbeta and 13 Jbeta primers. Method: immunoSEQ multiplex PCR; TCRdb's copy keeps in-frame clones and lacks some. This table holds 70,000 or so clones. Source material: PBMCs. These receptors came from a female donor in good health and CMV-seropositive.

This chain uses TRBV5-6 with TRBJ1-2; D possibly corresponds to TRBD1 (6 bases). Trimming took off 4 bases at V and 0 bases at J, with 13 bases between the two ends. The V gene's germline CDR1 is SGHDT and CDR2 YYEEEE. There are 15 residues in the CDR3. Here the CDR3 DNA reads TGTGCCAGCAGCGGCTGGACAGAGGCTAACTATGGCTACACCTTC. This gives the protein CASSGWTEANYGYTF.

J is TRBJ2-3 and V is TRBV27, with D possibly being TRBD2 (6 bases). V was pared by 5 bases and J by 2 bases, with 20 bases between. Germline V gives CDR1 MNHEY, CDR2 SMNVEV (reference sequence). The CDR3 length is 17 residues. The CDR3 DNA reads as TGTGCCAGCAGTCCGCCGGGACTCCAAAGGCCCACAGATACGCAGTATTTT. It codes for CASSPPGLQRPTDTQYF.

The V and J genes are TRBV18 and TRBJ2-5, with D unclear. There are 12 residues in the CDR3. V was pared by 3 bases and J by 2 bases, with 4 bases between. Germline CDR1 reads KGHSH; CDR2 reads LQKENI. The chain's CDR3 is CASSPQQETQYF. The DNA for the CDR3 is TGTGCCAGCTCACCCCAGCAAGAGACCCAGTACTTC.

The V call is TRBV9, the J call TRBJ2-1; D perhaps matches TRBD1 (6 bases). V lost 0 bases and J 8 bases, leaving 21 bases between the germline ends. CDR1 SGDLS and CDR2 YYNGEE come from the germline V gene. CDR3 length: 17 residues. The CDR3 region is CASSVEGPPQGQDEQFF. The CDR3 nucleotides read TGTGCCAGCAGCGTAGAGGGCCCCCCACAGGGTCAGGATGAGCAGTTCTTC.

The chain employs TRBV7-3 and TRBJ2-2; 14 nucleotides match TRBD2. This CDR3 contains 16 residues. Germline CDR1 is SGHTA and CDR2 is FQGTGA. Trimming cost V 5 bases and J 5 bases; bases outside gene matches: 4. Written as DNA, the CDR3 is TGTGCCAGCAGCACGGGACTAGCGGGGGAAACCGGGGAGCTGTTTTTT. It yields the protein CASSTGLAGETGELFF.

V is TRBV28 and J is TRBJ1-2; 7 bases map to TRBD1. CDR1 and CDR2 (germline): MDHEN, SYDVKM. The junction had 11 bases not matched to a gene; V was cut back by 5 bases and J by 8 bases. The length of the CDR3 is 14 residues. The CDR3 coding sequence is TGTGCCAGCAGTGACCGACAGGGTCCTCGGGGCTACACCTTC. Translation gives CASSDRQGPRGYTF.

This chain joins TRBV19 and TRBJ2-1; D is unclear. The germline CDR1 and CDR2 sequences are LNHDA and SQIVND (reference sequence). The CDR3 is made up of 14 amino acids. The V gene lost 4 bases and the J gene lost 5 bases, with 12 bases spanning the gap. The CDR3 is CASSKGGADNEQFF. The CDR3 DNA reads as TGTGCCAGTAGTAAAGGCGGAGCTGACAATGAGCAGTTCTTC. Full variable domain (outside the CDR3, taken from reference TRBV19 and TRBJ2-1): DGGITQSPKYLFRKEGQNVTLSCEQNLNHDAMYWYRQDPGQGLRLIYYSQIVNDFQKGDIAEGYSVSREKKESFPLTVTSAQKNPTAFYLCASSKGGADNEQFFGPGTRLTVL.

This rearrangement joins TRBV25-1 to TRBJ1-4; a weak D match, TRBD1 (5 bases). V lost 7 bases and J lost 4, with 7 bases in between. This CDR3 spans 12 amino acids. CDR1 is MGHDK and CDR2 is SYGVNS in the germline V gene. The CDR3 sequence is CASTQGNEKLFF. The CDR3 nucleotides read TGTGCCAGCACTCAGGGTAATGAAAAACTGTTTTTT.

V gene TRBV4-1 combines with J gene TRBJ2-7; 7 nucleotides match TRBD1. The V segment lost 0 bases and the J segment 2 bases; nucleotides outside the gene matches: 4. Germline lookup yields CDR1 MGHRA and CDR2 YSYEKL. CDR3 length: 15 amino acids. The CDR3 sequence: CASSQEETGPYEQYF. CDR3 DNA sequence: TGCGCCAGCAGCCAAGAGGAGACAGGGCCCTACGAGCAGTACTTC.

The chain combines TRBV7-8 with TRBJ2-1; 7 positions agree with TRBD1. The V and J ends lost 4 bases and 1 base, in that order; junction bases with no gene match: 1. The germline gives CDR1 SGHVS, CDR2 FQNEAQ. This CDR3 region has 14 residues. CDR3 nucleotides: TGTGCCAGCAGCTCAGGGGGATCCTACAATGAGCAGTTCTTC. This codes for CASSSGGSYNEQFF.

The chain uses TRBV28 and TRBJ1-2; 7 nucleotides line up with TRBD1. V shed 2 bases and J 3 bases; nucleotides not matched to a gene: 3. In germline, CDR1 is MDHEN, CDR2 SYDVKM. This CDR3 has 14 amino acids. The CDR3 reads CASSLDREDYGYTF. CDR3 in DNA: TGTGCCAGCAGTTTAGACAGGGAGGACTATGGCTACACCTTC.

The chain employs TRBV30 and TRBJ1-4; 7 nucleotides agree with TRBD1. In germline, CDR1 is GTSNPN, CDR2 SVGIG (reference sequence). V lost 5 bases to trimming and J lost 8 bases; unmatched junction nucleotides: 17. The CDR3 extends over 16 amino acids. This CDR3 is CAWLSVPTGEKEKLFF. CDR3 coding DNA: TGTGCCTGGTTATCGGTCCCAACAGGGGAGAAAGAAAAACTGTTTTTT.

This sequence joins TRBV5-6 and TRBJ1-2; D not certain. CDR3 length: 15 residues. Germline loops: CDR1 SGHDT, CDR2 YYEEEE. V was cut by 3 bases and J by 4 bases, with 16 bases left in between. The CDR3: CASSSRKESPYGYTF. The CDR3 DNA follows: TGTGCCAGCAGCTCCCGGAAGGAGTCTCCCTATGGCTACACCTTC.

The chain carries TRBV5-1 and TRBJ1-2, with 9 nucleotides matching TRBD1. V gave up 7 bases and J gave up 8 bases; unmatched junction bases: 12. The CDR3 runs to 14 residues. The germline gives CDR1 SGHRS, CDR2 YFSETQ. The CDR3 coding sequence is TGCGCCAGCGGACCGGGACAGGGATCTTGGGGCTACACCTTC. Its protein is CASGPGQGSWGYTF.

Here the CDR3 DNA reads TGTGCCAGCAGCTTACGACAGGGGGCGGACTATGGCTACACCTTC. Protein sequence: CASSLRQGADYGYTF. The rearrangement uses TRBV7-2 and TRBJ1-2; 10 nucleotides line up with TRBD1. V was pared by 2 bases and J by 3 bases, with 3 bases of the junction left unmatched. CDR1 is SGHTA and CDR2 is FQGNSA in the germline V gene. There are 15 residues in the CDR3.

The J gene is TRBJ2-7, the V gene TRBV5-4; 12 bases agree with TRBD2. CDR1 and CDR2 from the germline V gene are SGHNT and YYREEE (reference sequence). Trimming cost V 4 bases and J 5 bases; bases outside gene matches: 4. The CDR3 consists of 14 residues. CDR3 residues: CASSLTSGSDEQYF. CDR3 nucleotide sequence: TGTGCCAGCAGCCTGACTAGCGGGAGTGACGAGCAGTACTTC.

The chain's CDR3 is CASSHEAGSNEKLFF. The CDR3 nucleotides are TGTGCCAGCAGCCACGAGGCAGGGTCTAATGAAAAACTGTTTTTT. The J gene is TRBJ1-4, the V gene TRBV5-6; a weak D match, TRBD1 (5 bases). CDR1 is SGHDT, CDR2 YYEEEE, per germline. The CDR3 sequence is 15 residues long. Trimming pared 4 bases from V and 3 bases from J, leaving 13 bases between.

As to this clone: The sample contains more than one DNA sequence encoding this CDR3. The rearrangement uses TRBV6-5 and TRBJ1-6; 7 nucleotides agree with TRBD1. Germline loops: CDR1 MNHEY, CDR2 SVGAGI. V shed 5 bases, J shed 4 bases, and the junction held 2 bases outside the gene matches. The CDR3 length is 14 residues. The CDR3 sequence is CASSDREYNSPLHF. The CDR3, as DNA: TGTGCCAGCAGTGACAGGGAGTATAATTCACCCCTCCACTTT.

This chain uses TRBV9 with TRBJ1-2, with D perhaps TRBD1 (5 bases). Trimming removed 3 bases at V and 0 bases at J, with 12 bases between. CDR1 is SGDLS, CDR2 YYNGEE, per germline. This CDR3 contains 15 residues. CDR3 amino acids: CASSAGPTANYGYTF. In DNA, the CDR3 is TGTGCCAGCAGCGCCGGACCGACAGCTAACTATGGCTACACCTTC. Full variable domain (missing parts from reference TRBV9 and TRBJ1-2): DSGVTQTPKHLITATGQRVTLRCSPRSGDLSVYWYQQSLDQGLQFLIQYYNGEERAKGNILERFSAQQFPDLHSELNLSSLELGDSALYFCASSAGPTANYGYTFGSGTRLTVV.

The CDR3 sequence: CASSWSGGADEKLFF. In nucleotides, the CDR3 is TGTGCCAGCAGTTGGTCGGGGGGGGCAGATGAAAAACTGTTTTTT. The chain is built from TRBV28 and TRBJ1-4; D might be TRBD1 (6 bases). The CDR3 sequence is 15 residues long. The V end lost 4 bases, the J end lost 6 bases, and 15 bases lay between the germline ends. Germline CDR1 MDHEN, CDR2 SYDVKM.

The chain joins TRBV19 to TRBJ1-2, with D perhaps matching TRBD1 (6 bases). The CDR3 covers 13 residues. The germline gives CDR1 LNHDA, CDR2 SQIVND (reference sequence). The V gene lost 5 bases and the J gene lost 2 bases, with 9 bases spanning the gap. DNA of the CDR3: TGTGCCAGTAGTCGGGACAAAAACTATGGCTACACCTTC. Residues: CASSRDKNYGYTF.